This T cell receptor beta chain was documented in a study of metastatic and nonmetastatic thyroid tumors. Study summary: The comparison covered peripheral blood and tumor or nodule tissue in malignant and benign thyroid patients. General study results and limits: Malignant thyroid tumors reportedly exceeded benign nodules significantly in TCR beta diversity, with the difference appearing in blood and tumor.

With respect to this clone: Its antigen is currently unknown.

How the authors handled the data: The study's classifier, a distant-metastasis tool for papillary thyroid cancer, was built using CDR3 differences across clinicopathological groups. TCRdb recomputed clones from the PCR reads via MiXCR. None of the V and J calls come from the authors' own analysis; TCRdb made them. The sample comprises about 19,000 clones, roughly 26% of which are singletons, and roughly a tenth rests with the top ten. Not a single patient had been given any form of treatment at any point before undergoing thyroid surgery. The TCR sequence derives from a female donor with papillary thyroid cancer or a benign thyroid nodule (not recorded which). Some clones in this sample may be carry-over from other donors' samples. The sequenced sample was tumor tissue.

The CDR3 here is CASSQVIDTGELFF. CDR3 coding DNA: TGTGCCAGCAGCCAAGTTATAGACACCGGGGAGCTGTTTTTT. The V and J genes are TRBV4-2 and TRBJ2-2; D not resolved. This CDR3 has 14 amino acids. Between the trimmed V and J ends, which lost 1 base and 3 bases, there was a span of 6 bases. Germline CDR1 reads LGHNA; CDR2 reads YNFKEQ.